The 13 T cell receptor beta chains in this list originate from one sample, sequenced in a study of cytomegalovirus exposure and HLA in healthy donors. PCR involved 60 Vbeta and 13 Jbeta primers. Repertoires were generated with immunoSEQ multiplex PCR, while TCRdb's copy carries only in-frame clones and drops some. The data show under 200,000 clones, with 60% to 80% seen just once and around 3.5% held by the top ten. Sequenced material: PBMCs. All receptors come from a man aged 25 to 40 in good health and CMV-seropositive.

The table lists this clone with a few counts. This chain connects TRBV4-1 to TRBJ1-5, with 9 bases lining up with TRBD1. After removal of 2 bases from V and 4 bases from J, the junction contained 3 bases not matched to a gene. The germline V gene has CDR1 MGHRA and CDR2 YSYEKL. The CDR3 length is 15 residues. The DNA of the CDR3 is TGCGCCAGCAGCCAATGGGGACAGGGAAATCAGCCCCAGCATTTT. This codes for CASSQWGQGNQPQHF.

This chain's CDR3 is CASSQDLTSNEQFF. The CDR3 bases are TGCGCCAGCAGCCAAGATTTAACTTCGAATGAGCAGTTCTTC. The chain uses TRBV4-3 and TRBJ2-1; the D is unclear. Trimming took off 0 bases at V and 7 bases at J, with 10 bases between the two ends. The CDR3 contains 14 residues. Looked up from germline, CDR1 is LGHNA and CDR2 is YSLEER.

This chain links TRBV7-9 with TRBJ1-2; 7 bases line up with TRBD1. Trimming at V came to 4 bases and at J to 2 bases, leaving 4 bases not matched to a gene. The CDR3 length is 14 residues. Germline V gene sequence: CDR1 SEHNR, CDR2 FQNEAQ (reference sequence). CDR3 amino acids: CASSSRGQNYGYTF. CDR3 sequence (DNA): TGTGCCAGCAGCTCGAGGGGACAGAACTATGGCTACACCTTC.

J is TRBJ2-1 and V is TRBV5-1, with TRBD2 as a possible D gene (5 bases). The CDR3 spans 15 residues. Germline-derived CDR1 and CDR2 are SGHRS and YFSETQ. Trimming shortened V by 0 bases and J by 9 bases, and 16 bases separated the two germline ends. The CDR3 region is CASSLEPTGVAEQFF. In nucleotides, the CDR3 is TGCGCCAGCAGCTTGGAGCCTACCGGGGTAGCTGAGCAGTTCTTC.

The rearrangement links TRBV6-6 to TRBJ1-1, with 8 bases fitting TRBD1. Germline V lookup: CDR1 MNHNY, CDR2 SVGAGI (reference sequence). Trimming removed 5 bases from V and 1 base from J; junction bases left unmatched: 9. This CDR3 is built from 16 residues. The CDR3 nucleotides are TGTGCCAGCAGTGCAGGGGGCTCGAGGGGGAACACTGAAGCTTTCTTT. This codes for CASSAGGSRGNTEAFF.

The V gene is TRBV5-1, the J gene TRBJ2-5, with 7 bases that match TRBD1. Matching the DNA end better, TRBJ2-7 makes the J call doubtful. Germline-derived CDR1 and CDR2 are SGHRS and YFSETQ. The CDR3 runs to 15 residues. The CDR3 reads CASSPGTDSNYEQYF. CDR3 DNA: TGCGCCAGCAGCCCAGGGACAGACTCAAACTACGAGCAGTACTTC.

The rearrangement joins TRBV19 to TRBJ1-4, with D possibly matching TRBD1 (5 bases). V was trimmed by 3 bases and J by 8 bases, leaving 13 bases between them. The CDR3 totals 14 residues. The V gene's germline CDR1 is LNHDA and CDR2 SQIVND (reference sequence). The CDR3 here is CASSMTGVGEKLFF. CDR3 coding DNA: TGTGCCAGTAGTATGACGGGGGTGGGGGAAAAACTGTTTTTT.

The rearrangement links TRBV21-1 to TRBJ2-5; the table's D gene call, TRBD1, was not cross checked with the DNA. TRBV21-1 counts as a pseudogene. The CDR3 spans 14 residues. The CDR3 protein is CASSNRQGQETQYF. DNA for the CDR3: TGTGCCAGCAGCAACCGACAGGGACAAGAGACCCAGTACTTC.

CDR3 DNA: TGCGCCAGCAGCCCTTTTGGTAGGACATCCTACGAGCAGTACTTC. Translated: CASSPFGRTSYEQYF. The chain combines TRBV4-1 with TRBJ2-7, with a possible D match to TRBD1 (5 bases). Trimming took off 4 bases at V and 1 base at J, with 14 bases between the two ends. Germline-derived CDR1 and CDR2 are MGHRA and YSYEKL. This CDR3 is 15 amino acids long.

The genes are TRBV6-5 and TRBJ2-7, with 8 bases fitting TRBD1. With 2 bases clipped from V and 4 bases from J, the junction kept 1 base outside the gene matches. CDR1 is MNHEY and CDR2 is SVGAGI in the germline V gene. The CDR3 covers 13 residues. The CDR3 nucleotides are TGTGCCAGCAGTTACCGGACAGGGTACGAGCAGTACTTC. Translating it yields CASSYRTGYEQYF.

The V and J genes are TRBV30 and TRBJ1-2; D is perhaps TRBD1 (5 bases). The CDR3 runs to 13 residues. CDR1 and CDR2 (germline): GTSNPN, SVGIG (reference sequence). Trimming removed 4 bases at V and 8 bases at J, with 17 bases between. The CDR3 is CAWIPPQGGGYTF. The CDR3 region has the DNA TGTGCCTGGATCCCACCCCAGGGAGGGGGCTACACCTTC.

The chain couples TRBV28 to TRBJ2-1; 16 bases align to TRBD2. The CDR3 consists of 15 residues. Germline V gene data show CDR1 as MDHEN and CDR2 as SYDVKM. Unmatched junction bases numbered 4, after V lost 5 bases and J lost 9 bases. The DNA for the CDR3 is TGTGCCAGCAGTACCGGGACTAGCGGGGGGGTTGAGCAGTTCTTC. This gives the protein CASSTGTSGGVEQFF.

This clone was seen more than once but under ten times. CDR3 loop: CASSGQGNYGYTF. In DNA form, the CDR3 reads TGTGCCAGCAGTGGACAGGGGAACTATGGCTACACCTTC. The chain uses TRBV27 and TRBJ1-2; TRBD1 matches at 9 bases. Germline V CDR1 and CDR2: MNHEY, SMNVEV (reference sequence). The CDR3 has 13 amino acids. V lost 5 bases and J lost 2; bases outside the gene matches: 0.